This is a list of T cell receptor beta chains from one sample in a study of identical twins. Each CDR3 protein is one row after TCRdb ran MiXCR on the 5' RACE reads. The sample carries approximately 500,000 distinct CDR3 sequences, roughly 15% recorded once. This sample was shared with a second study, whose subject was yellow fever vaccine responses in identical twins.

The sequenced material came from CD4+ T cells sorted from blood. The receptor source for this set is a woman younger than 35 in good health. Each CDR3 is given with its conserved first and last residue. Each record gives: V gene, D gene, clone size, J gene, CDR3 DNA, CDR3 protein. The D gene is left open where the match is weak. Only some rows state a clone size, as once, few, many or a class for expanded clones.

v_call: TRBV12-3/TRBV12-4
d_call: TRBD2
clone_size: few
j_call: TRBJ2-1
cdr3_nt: TGTGCCAGCACCCCAGGGACTAGCGGGATTTACAATGAGCAGTTCTTC
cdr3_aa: CASTPGTSGIYNEQFF

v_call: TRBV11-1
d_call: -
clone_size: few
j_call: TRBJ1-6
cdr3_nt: TGTGCCAGCAGCTTAGTATGGGCCGATAGCTCCTATAATTCACCCCTCCACTTT
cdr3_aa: CASSLVWADSSYNSPLHF

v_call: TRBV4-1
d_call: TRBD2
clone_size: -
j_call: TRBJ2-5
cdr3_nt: TGCGCCAGCAGCCAAGGTGCGAGCGGGGTTCAGACCCAGTACTTC
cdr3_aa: CASSQGASGVQTQYF

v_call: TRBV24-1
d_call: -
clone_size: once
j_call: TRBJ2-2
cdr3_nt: TGTGCCACCAGTGATTCATGGGGCACTAAGACGAACACCGGGGAGCTGTTTTTT
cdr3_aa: CATSDSWGTKTNTGELFF

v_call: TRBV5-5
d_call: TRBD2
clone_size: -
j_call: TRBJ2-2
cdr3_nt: TGTGCCAGCAGCCCCGGGTTTAGCGGGTTGAACACCGGGGAGCTGTTTTTT
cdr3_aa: CASSPGFSGLNTGELFF

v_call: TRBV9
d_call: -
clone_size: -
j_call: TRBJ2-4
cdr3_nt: TGTACCAGCAGCCCCCGAGCAGGAGCCAAAAACATTCAGTACTTC
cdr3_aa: CTSSPRAGAKNIQYF

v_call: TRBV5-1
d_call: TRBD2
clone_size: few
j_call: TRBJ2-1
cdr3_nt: TGCGCCAGCAACCTGGGACTAGGGGGGACGGATGAGCAGTTCTTC
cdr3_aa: CASNLGLGGTDEQFF

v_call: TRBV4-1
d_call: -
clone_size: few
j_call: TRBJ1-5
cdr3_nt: TGCGCCAGCAGCCCTCTGCAGATCGGGAGCAATCAGCCCCAGCATTTT
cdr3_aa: CASSPLQIGSNQPQHF

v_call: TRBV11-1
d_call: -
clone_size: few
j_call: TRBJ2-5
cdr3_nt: TGTGCCAGCAGCTTAGTTGCAGGTATTAAAGAAGAGACCCAGTACTTC
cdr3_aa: CASSLVAGIKEETQYF

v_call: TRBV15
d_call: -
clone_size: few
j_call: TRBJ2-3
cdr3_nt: TGTGCCACCAGCCCAGTAACAGGGTCGGGGACAGATACGCAGTATTTT
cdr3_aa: CATSPVTGSGTDTQYF

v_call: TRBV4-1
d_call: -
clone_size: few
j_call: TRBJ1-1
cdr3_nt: TGCGCCAGCAGCCAGAGCCGTTGGACCGTGAACACTGAAGCTTTCTTT
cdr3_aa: CASSQSRWTVNTEAFF

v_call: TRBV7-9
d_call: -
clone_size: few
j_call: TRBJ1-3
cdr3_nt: TGTGCCAGCAGATCCCTCAGGTCTGGAAACACCATATATTTT
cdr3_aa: CASRSLRSGNTIYF

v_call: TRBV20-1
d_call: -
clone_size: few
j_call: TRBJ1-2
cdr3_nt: TGCAGTGCTCTCCGGGACGGTGGCTACACCTTC
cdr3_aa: CSALRDGGYTF

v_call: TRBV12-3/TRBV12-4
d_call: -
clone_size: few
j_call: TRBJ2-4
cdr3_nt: TGTGCCAGCAGTTTTTTTTTGGGTAGCACCAAAAACATTCAGTACTTC
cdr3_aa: CASSFFLGSTKNIQYF

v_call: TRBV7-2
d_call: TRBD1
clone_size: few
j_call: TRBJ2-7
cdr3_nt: TGTGCCAGCAGCTTAGGGTTAGGGGGCGCTACCTACGAGCAGTACTTC
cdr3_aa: CASSLGLGGATYEQYF

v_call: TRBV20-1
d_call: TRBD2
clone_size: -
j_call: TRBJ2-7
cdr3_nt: TGCAGTGCTGCTGATTCGCGGGAGGGTTTGGACGAGCAGTACTTC
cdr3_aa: CSAADSREGLDEQYF

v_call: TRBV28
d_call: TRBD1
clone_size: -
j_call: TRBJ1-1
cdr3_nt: TGTGCCAGCAGTCGGACAGGGAAGAACACTGAAGCTTTCTTT
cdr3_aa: CASSRTGKNTEAFF

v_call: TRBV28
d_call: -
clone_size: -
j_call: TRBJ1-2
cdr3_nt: TGTGCCAGCAGTTTAGAGGGGAGCTATGGCTACACCTTC
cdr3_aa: CASSLEGSYGYTF

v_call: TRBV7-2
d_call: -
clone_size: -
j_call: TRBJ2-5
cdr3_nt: TGTGCCAGCAGCTTAATCGGACAGACCCAGTACTTC
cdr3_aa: CASSLIGQTQYF

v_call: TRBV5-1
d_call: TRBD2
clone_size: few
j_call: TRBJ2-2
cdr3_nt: TGCGCCAGCAGCGCGCTAGCGGGAGACACCGGGGAGCTGTTTTTT
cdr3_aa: CASSALAGDTGELFF

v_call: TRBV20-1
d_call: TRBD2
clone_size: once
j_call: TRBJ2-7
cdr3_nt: TGCTGTGCTAGAGCTCAAGGGAGCGGGAGGCCGTACGAGCAGTACTTC
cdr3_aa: CCARAQGSGRPYEQYF

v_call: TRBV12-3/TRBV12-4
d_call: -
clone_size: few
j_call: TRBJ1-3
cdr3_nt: TGTGCCAGCAAGGCAGGACCCTCTGGAAACACCATATATTTT
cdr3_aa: CASKAGPSGNTIYF

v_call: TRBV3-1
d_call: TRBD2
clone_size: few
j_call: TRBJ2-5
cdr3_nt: TGTGCCAGCAGCTATTCCCGACTAGCGGGGGAGACCCAGTACTTC
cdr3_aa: CASSYSRLAGETQYF

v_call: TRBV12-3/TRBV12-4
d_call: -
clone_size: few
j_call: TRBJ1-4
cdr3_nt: TGTGCCACCTCGGGGGGGAGGGAAGAAAAACTGTTTTTT
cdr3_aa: CATSGGREEKLFF